This TCR beta chain was documented in a study of tumor-infiltrating lymphocytes in primary liver carcinoma. Findings of the study overall: Tumors significantly exceeded blood in top-250-clone fraction (p = 0.039).

The researchers obtained blood RNA from unsorted whole blood and also extracted germline DNA. This clonotype was seen only once. The antigen remains undetermined. Relative to the germline gene, one junction end is altered; a read error may explain this. A primer matching the constant region was used to make TCR beta cDNA from around 460 ng of total RNA. Slightly modified ARM-PCR, run as three nested multiplex PCR rounds, produced the TCR beta libraries. TCRdb itself ran the multiplex PCR reads through MiXCR, one entry per CDR3 protein. The sample yields around 330,000 distinct CDR3 sequences, 45% to 70% seen once. Sequencing was done on a sample of peripheral blood. This clonotype originated in a woman aged 25 to 45 with primary liver carcinoma and hepatitis B virus infection.

CDR3 DNA: TGTGTCAACACCTTGGGCGCTGGGGGCTGCACCTTC. It is translated as CVNTLGAGGCTF. The chain recombines TRBV12-3 or TRBV12-4 with TRBJ1-2; D might be TRBD1 (6 bases). This CDR3 comprises 12 residues.